The rows below give T cell receptor beta chains drawn from one sample of a study of graft-versus-host responses after intestinal transplantation. Assay: immunoSEQ multiplex PCR; the TCRdb copy retains only in-frame clones and omits some. This table holds fewer than 30,000 clones, 85% to 95% found once. Sequencing used PBMCs, obtained roughly 68 days after intestinal transplant. The receptors were gathered from a human patient who received an intestinal transplant, so some T cells may come from the graft donor. Each CDR3 is given with its conserved first and last residue.

v_gene: TRBV4-3; j_gene: TRBJ2-1; CDR3aa: CASSQDRTYNEQFF
v_gene: TRBV28; j_gene: TRBJ2-2; CDR3aa: CASSLYRGGTGELFF
v_gene: TRBV9; j_gene: TRBJ2-2; CDR3aa: CASSVGETGELFF
v_gene: TRBV19; j_gene: TRBJ1-5; CDR3aa: CASRGGFNQPQHF
v_gene: TRBV6-5; j_gene: TRBJ1-2; CDR3aa: CASTELGAYGYTF
v_gene: TRBV19; j_gene: TRBJ1-5; CDR3aa: CASSPTGWGSNQPQHF
v_gene: TRBV7-2; j_gene: TRBJ1-1; CDR3aa: CASTPGGSGTEAFF
v_gene: TRBV4-1; j_gene: TRBJ2-7; CDR3aa: CASSQEQAITFYEQYF
v_gene: TRBV5-4; j_gene: TRBJ2-1; CDR3aa: CASSRGLAQYEQFF
v_gene: TRBV5-6; j_gene: TRBJ2-3; CDR3aa: CASDKGTDTQYF
v_gene: TRBV21-1; j_gene: TRBJ2-7; CDR3aa: CASSTCLGTGYEQYF
v_gene: TRBV6-5; j_gene: TRBJ2-3; CDR3aa: CASSYVWGPGTDTQYF
v_gene: TRBV4-2; j_gene: TRBJ2-1; CDR3aa: CASSQDSAEVSYNEQFF
v_gene: TRBV7-9; j_gene: TRBJ1-2; CDR3aa: CASSLAVSTANYGYTF
v_gene: TRBV5-6; j_gene: TRBJ2-5; CDR3aa: CASSLEEETQYF
v_gene: TRBV6-6; j_gene: TRBJ2-1; CDR3aa: CASSYSRGYNEQFF
v_gene: TRBV6-6; j_gene: TRBJ2-2; CDR3aa: CASRTGTSGRTGELFF
v_gene: TRBV4-1; j_gene: TRBJ2-1; CDR3aa: CASSQDHLAVSSYNEQFF
v_gene: TRBV20-1; j_gene: TRBJ2-7; CDR3aa: CSASREHEQYF
v_gene: TRBV27; j_gene: TRBJ2-1; CDR3aa: CASSLRGEGSNEQFF
v_gene: TRBV28; j_gene: TRBJ2-2; CDR3aa: CASSLGGTGELFF
v_gene: TRBV19; j_gene: TRBJ1-5; CDR3aa: CASSNFGSNQPQHF
v_gene: TRBV5-1; j_gene: TRBJ1-2; CDR3aa: CASSVRGGVGRGYTF
v_gene: TRBV4-1; j_gene: TRBJ2-3; CDR3aa: CASSQLTSGRPVLTDTQYF
v_gene: TRBV11-2; j_gene: TRBJ2-3; CDR3aa: CASSPPRWARTDTQYF
v_gene: TRBV6-5; j_gene: TRBJ2-5; CDR3aa: CASRHYGGEETQYF
v_gene: TRBV4-2; j_gene: TRBJ1-5; CDR3aa: CASSPFGQGAQPQHF